The clone carrying this TCR beta chain has a handful of counts. This sample is drawn from a study of response to subunit inactivated influenza vaccine. From the RT-PCR reads, TCRdb called clonotypes with MiXCR, one entry per CDR3 protein. The repertoire holds about 190,000 distinct CDR3 sequences, with roughly an eighth as singletons. The CDR3 sequence is 13 residues long. Trimming took 2 bases from V and 0 from J, leaving 7 bases between them. CDR1 and CDR2 (germline): SQVTM, ANQGSEA. The chain uses TRBV29-1 and TRBJ1-1; D unclear. The clonotype originates from a man aged 50-59 years who received an inactivated influenza vaccine. The specimen comprised CD8+ T cells sorted from PBMCs, sampled roughly 5 days after vaccination. This CDR3 is CSVEPGMNTEAFF. CDR3 coding DNA: TGCAGCGTTGAACCCGGCATGAACACTGAAGCTTTCTTT.